The clone carrying this TCR beta chain has a handful of counts. Its antigen is unidentified. Each CDR3 protein is one row after TCRdb ran MiXCR on the RT-PCR reads. Of around 300,000 distinct CDR3 sequences listed, around 22% are singletons. The germline V gene has CDR1 LGHNA and CDR2 YNFKEQ. The CDR3 is made up of 14 amino acids. V gave up 6 bases and J gave up 3 bases, with 13 bases separating them. This entry belongs to a study of response to subunit inactivated influenza vaccine. The study, taken as a whole, reports: Researchers suggested that each seasonal influenza vaccination recruits few new T cells.

The TCR sequence derives from a man aged 50 to 75 who received an inactivated influenza vaccine. The chain employs TRBV4-2 and TRBJ2-3, with a weak D call TRBD1 (7 bases). The starting material was PBMCs from blood, obtained roughly 20 months after vaccination. CDR3 amino acids: CASSQQGRTDTQYF. Written as DNA, the CDR3 is TGTGCCAGCAGTCAACAGGGGAGGACAGATACGCAGTATTTT.